This T cell receptor beta chain was retrieved from a study of a mutant IDH1 vaccine in newly diagnosed glioma. Study summary: Patients under treatment included around 60% males and approximately 38% females and had a mean age of around 37 years. Previous treatment comprised radiotherapy, temozolomide, or both, mostly both. Regarding the study as a whole: Changes to the top peripheral T cell clonotypes appeared unrelated to pseudoprogression.

As concerns this clone: Its matching antigen is unknown.

Time point described: baseline, week 1 (first vaccination visit). Treatment denoted: pre-vaccination baseline after standard-of-care therapy. Deletions cut 3 bases from V and 2 bases from J, with 12 bases between. This CDR3 contains 15 residues. The germline V gene encodes CDR1 SGHAT and CDR2 FQNNGV. The assay was immunoSEQ multiplex PCR, and TCRdb's table has in-frame clones only and misses some. Here the sample spans approximately 92,000 clones, about four fifths being singletons. The chain links TRBV11-2 to TRBJ2-3; D may be TRBD2 (6 bases). The starting material was PBMCs, obtained from a glioma patient treated with radiotherapy, temozolomide or both. This clonotype was obtained from a man between 40 and 49 years old with glioma. The CDR3 bases are TGTGCCAGCAGCTTGGAGGGCTACTCCACAGATACGCAGTATTTT. Translating it yields CASSLEGYSTDTQYF.